Listed here are 4 T cell receptor beta chains from one sample, sequenced in a study of Ad26.COV2.S vaccination and SARS-CoV-2 variants (TCRdb year 2021). The meaning of the sample's treatment or condition label: roughly 19 received Ad26.COV2.S at low or high dose, single or two shots; roughly 5 received placebo; per-sample allocation not given. Repertoires of vaccine and placebo recipients were sequenced from samples collected on day 63 after the first injection. The protocol used for the library was the immunoSEQ multiplex PCR assay. TCRdb holds this immuneACCESS table with in-frame rearrangements only. Some clones are missing; in checked studies, unresolved V genes explain under half, and the rest has no known cause. The sample includes about 390,000 clones, with less than 90% observed a single time. 3.5% of the sample belongs to the ten largest clones. Sequenced here: peripheral blood, sampled in a trial of Ad26.COV2.S vaccine versus placebo. The receptors were sampled from a person aged 18-65 years who received the Ad26.COV2.S COVID-19 vaccine or a placebo.

The chain combines TRBV30 with TRBJ1-4; the D gene is possibly TRBD1 (5 bases). The V end lost 4 bases, the J end lost 5 bases, and 11 bases lay between the germline ends. The CDR3 is made up of 13 amino acids. Germline CDR1 is GTSNPN and CDR2 is SVGIG (reference sequence). The CDR3, as DNA: TGTGCCTGGAACTACAGGCAAAATGAAAAACTGTTTTTT. Protein: CAWNYRQNEKLFF.

The rearrangement joins TRBV5-1 to TRBJ1-6, with unresolved D. The CDR3 has 16 residues. With 0 bases removed from V and 9 bases from J, the gap between germline ends came to 16 bases. The V gene's germline CDR1 is SGHRS and CDR2 YFSETQ. The CDR3 nucleotides read TGCGCCAGCAGCTTGGCCCCCGGGCGGATAGGTTCACCCCTCCACTTT. It codes for CASSLAPGRIGSPLHF.

The CDR3 here is CASSTDSNQPQHF. CDR3 bases: TGTGCCAGCAGTACCGACAGCAATCAGCCCCAGCATTTT. This chain connects TRBV27 to TRBJ1-5, with D hard to call. This CDR3 comprises 13 residues. CDR1 and CDR2 from the germline V gene are MNHEY and SMNVEV (reference sequence). V lost 5 bases and J 1 base, leaving 6 bases between the germline ends.

The V and J genes are TRBV5-8 and TRBJ1-6; no clear D gene. The ends were cut back, 4 bases at V and 0 bases at J, with 14 bases in the middle. CDR3 length: 17 amino acids. Germline V gene lookup returns CDR1 SGHTS and CDR2 YDEGEE. DNA of the CDR3: TGTGCCAGCAGCCCCGCTTTGGGGTACTCCTATAATTCACCCCTCCACTTT. The encoded protein is CASSPALGYSYNSPLHF.